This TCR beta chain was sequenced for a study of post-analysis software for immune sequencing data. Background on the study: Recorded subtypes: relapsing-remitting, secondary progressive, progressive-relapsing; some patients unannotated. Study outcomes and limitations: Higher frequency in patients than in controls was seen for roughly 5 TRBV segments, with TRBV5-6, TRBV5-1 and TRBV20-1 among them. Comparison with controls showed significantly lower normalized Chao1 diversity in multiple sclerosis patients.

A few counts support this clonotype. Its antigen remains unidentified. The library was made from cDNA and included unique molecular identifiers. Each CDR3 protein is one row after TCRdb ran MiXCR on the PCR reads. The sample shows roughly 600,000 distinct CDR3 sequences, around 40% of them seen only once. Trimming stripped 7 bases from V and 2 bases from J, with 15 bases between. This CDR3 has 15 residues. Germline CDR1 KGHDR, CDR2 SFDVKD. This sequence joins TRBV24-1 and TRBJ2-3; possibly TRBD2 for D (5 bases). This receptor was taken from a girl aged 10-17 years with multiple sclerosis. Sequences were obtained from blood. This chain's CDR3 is CATSETGKSTDTQYF. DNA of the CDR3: TGTGCCACCAGCGAAACGGGGAAGTCCACAGATACGCAGTATTTT.